These 17 T cell receptor beta chains were all obtained from the same sample, sequenced in a study of cytomegalovirus exposure and HLA in healthy donors. Sequencing used immunoSEQ multiplex PCR; TCRdb keeps in-frame clones, though not all of them. The sample has roughly 48,000 clones, approximately 95% seen once; the top ten hold 6.5% to 9.5%. Sequencing was done on a sample of PBMCs. These receptors were taken from a woman younger than 30 in good health and CMV-seropositive.

The chain joins TRBV6-4 to TRBJ2-1; 11 positions agree with TRBD2. Trimming took 6 bases from V and 7 from J; bases not matched to a gene: 11. The CDR3 sequence is 16 residues long. Germline V gene data show CDR1 as MRHNA and CDR2 as SNTAGT. The CDR3 bases are TGTGCCAGCAGCGCTACTAGCGGGAGTATATCAAATGAGCAGTTCTTC. It is translated as CASSATSGSISNEQFF.

CDR3 region: CASSFAGGTQYF. The CDR3 coding sequence is TGTGCCAGCAGTTTCGCGGGAGGAACGCAGTATTTT. V usage is TRBV28 and J usage is TRBJ2-3; the match to TRBD2 covers 8 bases. Germline V gives CDR1 MDHEN, CDR2 SYDVKM. Germline trimming cut 3 bases from V and 9 bases from J; bases unmatched to any gene: 2. CDR3 length: 12 amino acids.

The rearrangement uses TRBV9 and TRBJ2-5; 10 bases are a match to TRBD2. The CDR3 sequence is 16 residues long. With 0 bases clipped from V and 5 bases from J, the junction kept 7 bases outside the gene matches. CDR1 is SGDLS and CDR2 is YYNGEE in the germline V gene. The DNA for the CDR3 is TGTGCCAGCAGCGTAGAAGAGCGGGAGGGCTGGGAGACCCAGTACTTC. This gives the protein CASSVEEREGWETQYF. The full variable domain, in which reference TRBV9 and TRBJ2-5 provide the parts outside the CDR3, is DSGVTQTPKHLITATGQRVTLRCSPRSGDLSVYWYQQSLDQGLQFLIQYYNGEERAKGNILERFSAQQFPDLHSELNLSSLELGDSALYFCASSVEEREGWETQYFGPGTRLLVL.

The rearrangement joins TRBV5-4 to TRBJ1-1; a possible D gene is TRBD1 (5 bases). Germline CDR1 and CDR2: SGHNT and YYREEE (reference sequence). The CDR3 contains 13 residues. Trimming removed 3 bases at V and 5 bases at J, with 11 bases between. This chain's CDR3 is CASSSVGGTEAFF. In DNA form, the CDR3 reads TGTGCCAGCAGCTCAGTCGGGGGGACTGAAGCTTTCTTT.

This chain uses TRBV28 with TRBJ2-2; 8 positions agree with TRBD2. The V gene's germline CDR1 is MDHEN and CDR2 SYDVKM. There are 15 residues in the CDR3. The trim removed 5 bases at V and 4 bases at J, leaving 6 bases unmatched. CDR3 residues: CASSLPSGRTGELFF. Here the CDR3 DNA reads TGTGCCAGCAGTCTCCCTAGCGGGCGCACCGGGGAGCTGTTTTTT.

The chain is built from TRBV6-1 and TRBJ2-4, with TRBD2 as a possible D gene (5 bases). This CDR3 has 13 amino acids. The germline gives CDR1 MNHNS, CDR2 SASEGT. V lost 6 bases, J lost 2 bases, and 8 bases lay in between. The CDR3 here is CASSSGTKNIQYF. CDR3 nucleotides: TGTGCCAGCAGCTCCGGGACCAAAAACATTCAGTACTTC.

This chain connects TRBV5-4 to TRBJ1-1; no clear D. V gave up 2 bases and J gave up 0 bases, with 5 bases separating them. CDR1 is SGHNT and CDR2 is YYREEE in the germline V gene (reference sequence). CDR3 length: 13 residues. CDR3 protein: CASSLSVNTEAFF. The CDR3 nucleotides read TGTGCCAGCAGCTTATCTGTGAACACTGAAGCTTTCTTT.

The chain carries TRBV28 and TRBJ2-2; D might be TRBD1 (6 bases). The CDR3 is 15 residues long. Per the germline V gene, CDR1 is MDHEN and CDR2 is SYDVKM. Trimming pared 7 bases from V and 3 bases from J, leaving 15 bases between. CDR3 nucleotides: TGTGCCAGCATAGAAGGGGGAATTCACACCGGGGAGCTGTTTTTT. As protein: CASIEGGIHTGELFF. Complete variable domain (other parts from reference TRBV28 and TRBJ2-2): DVKVTQSSRYLVKRTGEKVFLECVQDMDHENMFWYRQDPGLGLRLIYFSYDVKMKEKGDIPEGYSVSREKKERFSLILESASTNQTSMYLCASIEGGIHTGELFFGEGSRLTVL.

This chain joins TRBV9 and TRBJ2-1; D is unresolved. The CDR3 is 11 amino acids. V lost 4 bases and J lost 6, with 5 bases in between. Germline V lookup: CDR1 SGDLS, CDR2 YYNGEE. The chain's CDR3 is CASSPGNEQFF. CDR3 in DNA: TGTGCCAGCAGCCCGGGCAATGAGCAGTTCTTC.

This rearrangement joins TRBV28 to TRBJ2-7; 11 bases are shared with TRBD2. Germline CDR1 MDHEN, CDR2 SYDVKM. The junction had 7 bases not matched to a gene; V was cut back by 5 bases and J by 4 bases. CDR3 length: 15 amino acids. The CDR3 protein is CASSPTSGGLYEQYF. The CDR3 DNA follows: TGTGCCAGCAGTCCTACTAGCGGGGGTCTTTACGAGCAGTACTTC.

The gene calls are TRBV18 and TRBJ2-2; TRBD2 is a possible D gene (5 bases). The CDR3 has 14 residues. Germline V lookup: CDR1 KGHSH, CDR2 LQKENI. Trimming removed 4 bases at V and 4 bases at J, with 10 bases between. The CDR3 loop is CASSREGSTGELFF. CDR3 DNA sequence: TGTGCCAGCTCACGAGAGGGTAGCACCGGGGAGCTGTTTTTT.

The rearrangement links TRBV5-6 to TRBJ2-2; 9 bases line up with TRBD1. The CDR3 runs 16 residues. J lost 4 bases, V lost 3 bases, and 7 bases had no gene match. Germline V gene sequence: CDR1 SGHDT, CDR2 YYEEEE. The CDR3 nucleotides read TGTGCCAGCAGCTCGACCGGGACAGGGTTCACCGGGGAGCTGTTTTTT. It encodes CASSSTGTGFTGELFF.

The J gene is TRBJ1-1, the V gene TRBV5-6, with 8 bases that match TRBD1. The ends lost 3 bases at V and 0 bases at J; junction bases unmatched: 1. Looked up from germline, CDR1 is SGHDT and CDR2 is YYEEEE. The CDR3 consists of 14 residues. CDR3 coding DNA: TGTGCCAGCAGCTGGGACAGGATGAACACTGAAGCTTTCTTT. Amino acids: CASSWDRMNTEAFF.

J is TRBJ2-2 and V is TRBV28, with D tentatively TRBD2 (6 bases). Germline loops: CDR1 MDHEN, CDR2 SYDVKM. CDR3 length: 16 amino acids. Trimming cost V 4 bases and J 0 bases, with 12 bases left between them. The CDR3 protein is CASSSMTRANTGELFF. Written as DNA, the CDR3 is TGTGCCAGCAGTTCGATGACTAGAGCGAACACCGGGGAGCTGTTTTTT.

The rearrangement links TRBV6-6 to TRBJ2-7; tentative D call: TRBD2 (6 bases). The germline CDR1 and CDR2 sequences are MNHNY and SVGAGI (reference sequence). This CDR3 is built from 14 residues. The ends were cut back, 4 bases at V and 3 bases at J, with 13 bases in the middle. CDR3 sequence reads: CASSSGVGGYEQYF. CDR3 DNA: TGTGCCAGCAGTTCGGGGGTCGGGGGCTACGAGCAGTACTTC.

This sequence joins TRBV28 and TRBJ1-1; maybe TRBD1 (6 bases). The length of the CDR3 is 14 residues. Germline CDR1 is MDHEN and CDR2 is SYDVKM. Trimming shortened V by 5 bases and J by 3 bases, and 13 bases separated the two germline ends. The CDR3 spells CASSPYRVDTEAFF. The CDR3 region has the DNA TGTGCCAGCAGTCCCTACAGGGTGGACACTGAAGCTTTCTTT.

The chain has TRBV19 and TRBJ2-7; 8 nucleotides align to TRBD1. J gave up 5 bases and V 9 bases, and 6 bases lay outside the gene matches. This CDR3 has 12 residues. The germline CDR1 and CDR2 sequences are LNHDA and SQIVND (reference sequence). DNA for the CDR3: TGTGCCAGAGGACAGGGAGTCGACGAGCAGTACTTC. Amino acid sequence: CARGQGVDEQYF.